One and the same sample provided the 32 T cell receptor beta chains below, sequenced in a study of molecular identifiers for immune sequencing clone quantification. From the PCR reads, TCRdb called clonotypes with MiXCR, one entry per CDR3 protein. Found here are some 100,000 distinct CDR3 sequences, 36% of them singletons; the top ten hold about 4.2%. The sequenced material came from naive CD8+ T cells from blood, with Jurkat cell RNA spiked in. Subset reported: FACS-sorted CD8+CD4-CCR7+CD45RA+ naive T cells. Receptors were obtained from a human donor in good health. Some libraries in this study had Jurkat cell RNA spiked in.

The chain carries TRBV7-3 and TRBJ2-5; 8 positions agree with TRBD2. Trimming cost V 5 bases and J 5 bases; bases outside gene matches: 7. Germline V lookup: CDR1 SGHTA, CDR2 FQGTGA. The CDR3 is made up of 14 amino acids. CDR3 in DNA: TGTGCCAGCAGCCGAAGCGGGAGCGGTGAGACCCAGTACTTC. Translating gives CASSRSGSGETQYF.

This clonotype was detected a few times. The rearrangement joins TRBV11-2 to TRBJ2-1; TRBD2 matches at 13 bases. Germline loops: CDR1 SGHAT, CDR2 FQNNGV. The CDR3 runs 19 residues. Trimming removed 5 bases from V and 2 bases from J; junction bases left unmatched: 12. The CDR3 nucleotides read TGTGCCAGCAGCCTAAAACATGGACTAGCGGGAGTCCCCTACAATGAGCAGTTCTTC. Its translation is CASSLKHGLAGVPYNEQFF. The full variable domain, with the rest looked up from reference TRBV11-2 and TRBJ2-1, is EAGVAQSPRYKIIEKRQSVAFWCNPISGHATLYWYQQILGQGPKLLIQFQNNGVVDDSQLPKDRFSAERLKGVDSTLKIQPAKLEDSAVYLCASSLKHGLAGVPYNEQFFGPGTRLTVL.

In this sample, this clonotype turned up many times. The genes are TRBV10-1 and TRBJ2-3, with a tentative D call TRBD2 (5 bases). The germline CDR1 and CDR2 sequences are WNHNN and SYGVQD (reference sequence). Trimming removed 0 bases at V and 1 base at J, with 11 bases between. This CDR3 has 16 residues. The DNA of the CDR3 is TGCGCCAGCAGTGAGTCGAGGTGGACTGGCACAGATACGCAGTATTTT. The encoded protein is CASSESRWTGTDTQYF.

This clonotype appeared many times. The chain carries TRBV7-2 and TRBJ2-1; D gene ambiguous. Germline CDR1 and CDR2: SGHTA and FQGNSA. The CDR3 has 12 amino acids. The V end was cut by 5 bases, the J end by 7 bases, with 9 bases between. In DNA, the CDR3 is TGTGCCAGCAGCAGTATCGCTAATGAGCAGTTCTTC. Its protein product is CASSSIANEQFF.

In the case of this clonotype: A single base separates this from a much larger clone, so it may be a read error. The V call is TRBV5-4, the J call TRBJ2-5, with D perhaps matching TRBD1 (6 bases). This CDR3 contains 14 residues. Germline lookup yields CDR1 SGHNT and CDR2 YYREEE (reference sequence). Between the trimmed V and J ends, which lost 4 bases and 5 bases, there was a span of 15 bases. The DNA for the CDR3 is TGTGCCAGCAGCCGAGACAGGAGTAAGGAGACCCAGTACTTC. Protein sequence: CASSRDRSKETQYF. Based on the CDR3 plus reference TRBV5-4 and TRBJ2-5, the full variable domain is ETGVTQSPTHLIKTRGQQVTLRCSSQSGHNTVSWYQQALGQGPQFIFQYYREEENGRGNFPPRFSGLQFPNYSSELNVNALELDDSALYLCASSRDRSKETQYFGPGTRLLVL.

This clonotype was recorded a few times. The gene calls are TRBV27 and TRBJ1-1; D not certain. Trimming cost V 2 bases and J 1 base, with 5 bases left between them. Germline lookup yields CDR1 MNHEY and CDR2 SMNVEV (reference sequence). This CDR3 has 13 amino acids. The CDR3 nucleotides are TGTGCCAGCAGTTTAGCTGCGAACACTGAAGCTTTCTTT. Protein: CASSLAANTEAFF.

This clonotype has a handful of counts. The rearrangement uses TRBV4-1 and TRBJ2-1; 9 bases align to TRBD1. The CDR3 has 16 amino acids. The germline gives CDR1 MGHRA, CDR2 YSYEKL. After removal of 2 bases from V and 10 bases from J, the junction contained 12 bases not matched to a gene. The CDR3 coding sequence is TGCGCCAGCAGCCAAACAACAGGGGGCTGGCTTACCGAGCAGTTCTTC. Protein sequence: CASSQTTGGWLTEQFF.

On this clonotype itself: The junction departs from the called germline gene at one end, perhaps through a read error. This chain connects TRBV7-2 to TRBJ2-7; 10 bases align to TRBD2. Germline V gene sequence: CDR1 SGHTA, CDR2 FQGNSA. This CDR3 spans 15 amino acids. DNA of the CDR3: TGTGCCAGCGGCTTTAGCGGGGGGAGCTCCTACGAGCAGTACTTC. This sequence encodes CASGFSGGSSYEQYF.

The chain links TRBV27 to TRBJ2-3; 7 nucleotides line up with TRBD1. Germline lookup yields CDR1 MNHEY and CDR2 SMNVEV (reference sequence). This CDR3 spans 17 amino acids. Unmatched junction bases numbered 14, after V lost 6 bases and J lost 2 bases. The CDR3 region is CASRRFGIGGSTDTQYF. CDR3 coding DNA: TGTGCCAGCAGGAGGTTCGGGATAGGGGGCTCCACAGATACGCAGTATTTT.

The rearrangement uses TRBV27 and TRBJ1-5; possibly TRBD1 for D (5 bases). V lost 1 base and J lost 6, with 10 bases in between. Germline V gene lookup returns CDR1 MNHEY and CDR2 SMNVEV (reference sequence). The CDR3 totals 14 residues. The CDR3 DNA reads as TGTGCCAGCAGTTTATGGCAGGGAAGTCAGCCCCAGCATTTT. Residues: CASSLWQGSQPQHF.

This clonotype came up many times. The chain is built from TRBV29-1 and TRBJ1-2, with D maybe TRBD1 (6 bases). The CDR3 spans 13 residues. Germline assignment: CDR1 SQVTM and CDR2 ANQGSEA. V lost 4 bases to trimming and J lost 1 base, with 10 bases between them. The CDR3 region is CSVVSGVNYGYTF. CDR3 nucleotide sequence: TGCAGCGTTGTATCAGGGGTTAACTATGGCTACACCTTC. Together with reference TRBV29-1 and TRBJ1-2, the CDR3 gives the full variable domain: SAVISQKPSRDICQRGTSLTIQCQVDSQVTMMFWYRQQPGQSLTLIATANQGSEATYESGFVIDKFPISRPNLTFSTLTVSNMSPEDSSIYLCSVVSGVNYGYTFGSGTRLTVV.

As regards this clonotype: This may come from a read error, since a much larger clone is one base off. The V and J genes are TRBV4-3 and TRBJ1-1; D is ambiguous. The germline V gene encodes CDR1 LGHNA and CDR2 YSLEER. The length of the CDR3 is 14 residues. The V gene lost 4 bases and the J gene lost 6 bases, with 15 bases spanning the gap. The CDR3 loop is CASSRSSGFPEAFF. The CDR3 DNA reads as TGCGCCAGCAGCCGCTCGAGCGGATTCCCTGAAGCTTTCTTT.

About this clonotype: A read error may explain this, as a much larger clone is one base away. CDR3 loop: CSVELSPGLAERGTQYF. The DNA for the CDR3 is TGCAGCGTTGAGTTGAGCCCGGGACTAGCGGAAAGAGGTACGCAGTATTTT. V gene TRBV29-1 combines with J gene TRBJ2-3; 11 nucleotides line up with TRBD2. From germline, CDR1 is SQVTM and CDR2 ANQGSEA. The CDR3 length is 17 residues. V was pared by 3 bases and J by 8 bases, with 16 bases of the junction left unmatched.

The table lists this clonotype with a few counts. The V and J genes are TRBV4-1 and TRBJ2-3, with D uncertain. Germline assignment: CDR1 MGHRA and CDR2 YSYEKL. The CDR3 length is 14 residues. V was clipped by 4 bases and J by 2 bases, with 10 bases between them. The CDR3 loop is CASSLAAFTDTQYF. The CDR3 DNA reads as TGCGCCAGCAGCCTTGCAGCCTTCACAGATACGCAGTATTTT.

About this clonotype itself: At one of its ends the junction is not consistent with the germline gene, which may arise from a read error. This chain connects TRBV4-1 to TRBJ2-4; tentative D call: TRBD1 (6 bases). This CDR3 spans 15 amino acids. From germline, CDR1 is MGHRA and CDR2 YSYEKL. For the CDR3, the DNA is TGCGCCAGCAGCCAAGTATCAGGGGCCAAAAACACTCAGTACTTC. Translating it yields CASSQVSGAKNTQYF.

This chain connects TRBV4-2 to TRBJ2-2, with D maybe TRBD1 (6 bases). CDR3 length: 15 amino acids. V was cut by 0 bases and J by 5 bases, with 10 bases left in between. The V gene's germline CDR1 is LGHNA and CDR2 YNFKEQ. For the CDR3, the DNA is TGTGCCAGCAGCCAAGACAGGGGCCGGACCGGGGAGCTGTTTTTT. It is translated as CASSQDRGRTGELFF.

Ten or more counts support this clonotype. The chain has TRBV25-1 and TRBJ2-7; 8 bases match TRBD2. V was clipped by 2 bases and J by 1 base; unmatched bases: 7. There are 16 residues in the CDR3. Looked up from germline, CDR1 is MGHDK and CDR2 is SYGVNS. CDR3 amino acids: CASSEPLTGGSYEQYF. The CDR3, as DNA: TGTGCCAGCAGTGAACCTTTAACGGGAGGGTCCTACGAGCAGTACTTC.

The rearrangement uses TRBV5-8 and TRBJ2-2, with 7 nucleotides matching TRBD1. Germline V gene sequence: CDR1 SGHTS, CDR2 YDEGEE. The ends lost 5 bases at V and 2 bases at J; junction bases unmatched: 3. The CDR3 is made up of 14 amino acids. CDR3 in DNA: TGTGCCAGCAGGACAGGGTTTAACACCGGGGAGCTGTTTTTT. Translation: CASRTGFNTGELFF. Complete variable domain (other parts from reference TRBV5-8 and TRBJ2-2): EAGVTQSPTHLIKTRGQQATLRCSPISGHTSVYWYQQALGLGLQFLLWYDEGEERNRGNFPPRFSGRQFPNYSSELNVNALELEDSALYLCASRTGFNTGELFFGEGSRLTVL.

This sequence joins TRBV3-1 and TRBJ1-1; D possibly corresponds to TRBD1 (5 bases). Germline V gene data show CDR1 as LGHDT and CDR2 as YNNKEL (reference sequence). V lost 0 bases and J lost 3, with 11 bases in between. The CDR3 extends over 15 amino acids. CDR3 protein: CASSQDPGPYTEAFF. CDR3 coding DNA: TGTGCCAGCAGCCAAGACCCAGGGCCTTACACTGAAGCTTTCTTT.

Points on this clonotype: A read error may be the cause here, since a much bigger clone is one base away. V and J are TRBV28 and TRBJ2-7; no reliable D call. This CDR3 spans 13 amino acids. V lost 2 bases to trimming and J lost 5 bases, with 10 bases between them. Looked up from germline, CDR1 is MDHEN and CDR2 is SYDVKM. The CDR3 DNA reads as TGTGCCAGCAGTTTACCTCCGCGCCACGAGCAGTACTTC. It is translated as CASSLPPRHEQYF.

Points on this clonotype: One end of the junction fails to match germline, which may point to a read error. The chain joins TRBV4-3 to TRBJ2-2, with D perhaps matching TRBD2 (5 bases). This CDR3 is 13 amino acids long. Germline assignment: CDR1 LGHNA and CDR2 YSLEER. CDR3 amino acids: CASSHELTGEQFF. In nucleotides, the CDR3 is TGCGCCAGCAGCCACGAGTTGACCGGGGAGCAGTTTTTT.

This clonotype was observed at least ten times. J is TRBJ1-3 and V is TRBV20-1; D is undetermined. CDR1 DFQATT and CDR2 SNEGSKA come from the germline V gene (reference sequence). CDR3 length equals 14 residues. The ends were cut back, 1 base at V and 1 base at J, with 8 bases in the middle. CDR3 sequence reads: CSARGWESGNTIYF. In DNA, the CDR3 is TGCAGTGCTAGAGGTTGGGAATCTGGAAACACCATATATTTT.

The chain recombines TRBV20-1 with TRBJ2-3; weak D call: TRBD2 (6 bases). V was pared by 5 bases and J by 4 bases, with 19 bases between. The CDR3 spans 15 residues. Germline V gene lookup returns CDR1 DFQATT and CDR2 SNEGSKA (reference sequence). The DNA for the CDR3 is TGCAGTGCTGGGCGCATGACTAGGTCAGCAGATACGCAGTATTTT. Its protein is CSAGRMTRSADTQYF.

This rearrangement joins TRBV7-8 to TRBJ2-2; TRBD1 aligns across 7 bases. The V gene's germline CDR1 is SGHVS and CDR2 FQNEAQ. The CDR3 contains 15 residues. Germline trimming cut 0 bases from V and 6 bases from J; bases unmatched to any gene: 4. In nucleotides, the CDR3 is TGTGCCAGCAGCTTAGCCCGGACAGGCCCCGGGGAGCTGTTTTTT. Amino acid sequence: CASSLARTGPGELFF. Filled out from reference TRBV7-8 and TRBJ2-2, the complete variable domain reads GAGVSQSPRYKVAKRGQDVALRCDPISGHVSLFWYQQALGQGPEFLTYFQNEAQLDKSGLPSDRFFAERPEGSVSTLKIQRTQQEDSAVYLCASSLARTGPGELFFGEGSRLTVL.

This clonotype was found many times. This sequence joins TRBV5-1 and TRBJ1-1; D is possibly TRBD1 (5 bases). V lost 2 bases and J lost 0, with 8 bases in between. The germline V gene encodes CDR1 SGHRS and CDR2 YFSETQ. The CDR3 is made up of 14 amino acids. The CDR3, as DNA: TGCGCCAGCAGCTTAGGACATGTGAACACTGAAGCTTTCTTT. Translating gives CASSLGHVNTEAFF. Variable domain in full (rest from reference TRBV5-1 and TRBJ1-1): KAGVTQTPRYLIKTRGQQVTLSCSPISGHRSVSWYQQTPGQGLQFLFEYFSETQRNKGNFPGRFSGRQFSNSRSEMNVSTLELGDSALYLCASSLGHVNTEAFFGQGTRLTVV.

This clonotype came up a few times. The rearrangement links TRBV27 to TRBJ1-6, with D possibly TRBD1 on 6 matching bases. Looked up from germline, CDR1 is MNHEY and CDR2 is SMNVEV (reference sequence). Trimming stripped 7 bases from V and 9 bases from J, with 16 bases between. The CDR3 is 14 residues long. CDR3 DNA: TGTGCCAGCACGCTTGGGGGCAGCGGTTCACCCCTCCACTTT. Amino acids: CASTLGGSGSPLHF.

This chain connects TRBV21-1 to TRBJ2-5; TRBD1 was called by the table and not checked on the DNA. TRBV21-1 is an annotated pseudogene. CDR3 length equals 15 residues. CDR3 sequence: CASRTKRGTRETQYF. Here the CDR3 DNA reads TGTGCCAGCAGGACAAAAAGGGGGACTCGGGAGACCCAGTACTTC.

This clonotype appeared a single time. The chain joins TRBV19 to TRBJ1-1; D call uncertain. CDR3 size: 13 residues. Germline CDR1 is LNHDA and CDR2 is SQIVND (reference sequence). V was trimmed by 8 bases and J by 3 bases, leaving 13 bases between them. DNA of the CDR3: TGTGCCAGTGACGAGTCCAGGCACACTGAAGCTTTCTTT. Translation: CASDESRHTEAFF.

The chain combines TRBV7-8 with TRBJ1-4; TRBD1 matches 8 bases. The CDR3 length is 14 residues. CDR1 and CDR2 (germline): SGHVS, FQNEAQ. The V segment lost 2 bases and the J segment 7 bases; nucleotides outside the gene matches: 3. Here the CDR3 reads CASSLHRGVEKLFF. DNA of the CDR3: TGTGCCAGCAGCTTACACAGGGGGGTTGAAAAACTGTTTTTT.

This clonotype was picked up one time. It may be a read error: a sequence one base away is much more abundant. The rearrangement links TRBV28 to TRBJ1-5; maybe TRBD1 (5 bases). Germline assignment: CDR1 MDHEN and CDR2 SYDVKM. Deletions cut 4 bases from V and 2 bases from J, with 21 bases between. CDR3 length: 18 residues. CDR3 in amino acids: CASSSTGLEGPGNQPQHF. Written as DNA, the CDR3 is TGTGCCAGCAGTTCGACGGGCTTGGAGGGACCGGGCAATCAGCCCCAGCATTTT.

This clonotype came up a few times. The V and J genes are TRBV20-1 and TRBJ2-5, with a weak D call TRBD2 (5 bases). The CDR3 is made up of 19 amino acids. Germline loops: CDR1 DFQATT, CDR2 SNEGSKA (reference sequence). The V end was cut by 0 bases, the J end by 4 bases, with 27 bases between. CDR3 nucleotides: TGCAGTGCTAGAGATAGTTGGGGAACTATTTGGGAGACCTTAGAGACCCAGTACTTC. This codes for CSARDSWGTIWETLETQYF.

With respect to this clonotype: Compared with germline, one end of the junction differs, possibly owing to a read error. This chain links TRBV5-3 with TRBJ2-2, with a possible D match to TRBD1 (5 bases). TRBV5-3 is an ORF, and what it does is uncertain. The CDR3 loop spans 13 amino acids. The CDR3 protein is CASSLWGSGELFF. CDR3 in DNA: TGTGCCAGCAGCTTGTGGGGCAGTGGGGAGCTGTTTTTT.